This T cell receptor (beta chain) was profiled in a study of T cell responses to AZD1222 COVID-19 vaccine (dated by TCRdb to about 2021). Concerning the study at large: Because spike-specific TCR depth and breadth did not differ between the two schedules, AZD1222 recipients who got a second dose at roughly 4 weeks were pooled with those who got a second dose at roughly 12 weeks. A total of 233 trial participants underwent TCR sequencing, of whom about 200 had received two doses of AZD1222 and about 25 had received two doses of the MenACWY control vaccine. Trial participants were enrolled by age into subgroups of 18-55, 56-69 and 70-plus years, and around 150, 28 and 57 TCR-sequenced participants, respectively, were included in these subgroups.

In the paper's terms, the time point label means: baseline before first vaccination. Samples from vaccinated people were obtained from the UK trials COV001 and COV002, which included a single-blind randomized controlled phase 2/3 trial of AZD1222 (ChAdOx1 nCoV-19) in healthy adults. For TCRbeta chain sequencing, PBMC samples from trial participants were taken at day 0 and at day 28 after the second dose. The germline V gene encodes CDR1 SGHTA and CDR2 FQGNSA. V is cut back by 3 bases and J by 3 bases, with 7 bases in the junction unmatched. Inclusive of the bounding cysteine and phenylalanine, the CDR3 is 16 residues long. The retained sequence is limited to the CDR3, 48 bases, with the frame set at the first base. Summary of the overall study and its limitations: Most participants were white British and females outnumbered males, and the authors suggested that clonal diversity may have been underestimated. The vaccine-associated CD4 TCRs covered the entire spike protein, and the dominant responses fell in regions 160-218 and 743-854. Conclusions about previously exposed vaccinees are limited, since just a handful of AZD1222 recipients were seropositive for SARS-CoV-2 at baseline. After two AZD1222 doses, both the breadth and the depth of spike-specific TCRs were significantly higher than at day 0 and than in MenACWY recipients. The 56-69-year group was small, and its depth increase did not reach significance, likely because of low power. Because no samples from the day 14 peak response were available, repertoires could be characterized only after the peak T cell response. Epitopes outside the regions mutated in the B.1.351 and B.1.1.7 variants were reportedly recognized by nearly half of the unique spike-specific TCRs.

Of note for this clone: What antigen it recognizes has not been identified. Base qualities are not at hand, and no much larger clone is one base apart.

The CDR3 regions of human TCRbeta chains were analyzed by immunosequencing. Per the original workflow: Repertoire TCRs were matched against a reference library of SARS-CoV-2-specific TCRs generated with the MIRA antigen-specificity platform. Breadth was defined as the fraction of unique TCRs that were SARS-CoV-2-associated. Depth was defined as the fraction of total T cells that were SARS-CoV-2-associated. Each spike-specific TCR was assigned to its reactive spike region and to a CD4 or CD8 class using the MIRA data. Log10-transformed breadth and depth values were compared by one-way ANOVA with Sidak's multiple comparisons tests. What TCRdb holds here is the immuneACCESS table cut down to in-frame rearrangements. Part of the clones is not present; checked against another copy, under half of the missing clones reflect an unresolved V gene, and the others are unexplained. V, J and clone size are taken as reported in that table, and D and trimming were inferred from the DNA itself. This sample comprises some 180,000 clones, almost 95% of them detected only once. Of the sample, 1% to 1.5% is held by the ten largest clones.

The chain is assembled from TRBV7-2 and TRBJ2-2, and 7 junction bases match TRBD1. The sequence derives from an adult in good health. The source material was peripheral blood, sampled on day 0 of AZD1222 vaccination. The base sequence is TGTGCCAGCAGCTTCAGAGGGGGCGCTTACACCGGGGAGCTGTTTTTT. Translated, it gives CASSFRGGAYTGELFF.